These T cell receptor beta chains were read from a single sample in a study of prognosis after radiotherapy for stage I lung cancer. TCRdb reprocessed the multiplex PCR reads with MiXCR, giving one entry per CDR3 protein. Found here are tens of thousands of distinct CDR3 sequences, 30% to 40% of them singletons; the top ten hold under 9.5%. Sequencing was performed on PBMCs, taken before or after stereotactic body radiation therapy (not recorded which). The source is a donor aged 50 or older with non-small cell lung cancer. The conserved cysteine and the conserved F or W are not part of the CDR3 here. A D gene is named only where the DNA matches it firmly.

>TRBV7-2|.
ASSPTAEGWTEAF
>TRBV6-1|.
ATAQGTYEQY
>TRBV27|TRBD1
ATAGQGGYNEQF
>TRBV6-2/TRBV6-3|TRBD1
ASSYGTALNTGELF
>TRBV7-9|.
ASSLGMLDTEAF
>TRBV18|.
ASSPPTGSNIQY
>TRBV6-1|.
ASSDPIGTRATYEQY
>TRBV4-2|.
ASSLTQVGRSYEQY
>TRBV19|TRBD1
ASSRPGQGNTEAF
>TRBV7-8|TRBD2
ASSTTRLGLAATYEQY
>TRBV29-1|TRBD1
SAGQGGAVTEAF
>TRBV7-8|TRBD1
ASSRDRDQPQH
>TRBV9|.
ASSAQTSSYNEQF
>TRBV12-3/TRBV12-4|TRBD2
ASSVSGRGNRY
>TRBV7-3|.
ASSLIPSPSTDTQY
>TRBV10-2|.
ASSVLQTAYEQY
>TRBV2|TRBD1
ASRRQGNEQF
>TRBV18|.
ASSPPRQPYEQY
>TRBV5-1|TRBD2
ASTLAGGYNEQF
>TRBV9|.
ASSPYAEGNYGYT
>TRBV2|.
ASSAGYSNQPQH
>TRBV7-9|.
ASSVSGANVLT
>TRBV28|TRBD1
ASSPPRGREKLF
>TRBV12-3/TRBV12-4|.
ASSFLSLHRFASGANVLT
>TRBV19|TRBD2
ASSISGTSGSETQY
>TRBV10-3|.
AISESIQRVVEQY
>TRBV18|.
ASSPLSRTNTGELF
>TRBV4-1|.
ASSQDSRQVNQPQH
>TRBV11-2|.
ASSLLAAEQF
>TRBV28|.
ASSFLGAGNTIY
>TRBV2|.
ASSASYRASQPQH
>TRBV30|.
AWTQRGGTGELF
>TRBV19|TRBD1
SGRSTGVEANYGYT